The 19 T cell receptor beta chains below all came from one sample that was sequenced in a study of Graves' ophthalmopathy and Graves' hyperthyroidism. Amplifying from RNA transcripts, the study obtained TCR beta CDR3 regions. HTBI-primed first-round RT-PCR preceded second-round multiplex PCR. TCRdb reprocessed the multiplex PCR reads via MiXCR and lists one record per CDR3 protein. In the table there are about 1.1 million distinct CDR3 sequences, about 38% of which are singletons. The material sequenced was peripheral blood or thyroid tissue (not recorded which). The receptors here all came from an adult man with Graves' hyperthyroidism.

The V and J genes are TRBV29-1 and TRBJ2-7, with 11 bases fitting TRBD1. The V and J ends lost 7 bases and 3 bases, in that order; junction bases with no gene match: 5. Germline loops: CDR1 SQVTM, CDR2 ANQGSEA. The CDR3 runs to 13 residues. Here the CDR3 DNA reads TGCAGCGGCTCCGGGACAGGGGGCTACGAGCAGTACTTC. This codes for CSGSGTGGYEQYF.

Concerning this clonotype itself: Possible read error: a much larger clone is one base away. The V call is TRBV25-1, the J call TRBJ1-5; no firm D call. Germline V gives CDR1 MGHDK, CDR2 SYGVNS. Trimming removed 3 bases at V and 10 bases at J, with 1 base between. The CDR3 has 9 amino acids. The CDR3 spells CASSDPQHF. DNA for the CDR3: TGTGCCAGCAGTGATCCCCAGCATTTT.

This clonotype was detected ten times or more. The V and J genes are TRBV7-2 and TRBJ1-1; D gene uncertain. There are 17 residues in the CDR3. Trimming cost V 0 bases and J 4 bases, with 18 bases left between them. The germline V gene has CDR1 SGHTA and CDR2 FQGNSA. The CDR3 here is CASSLAIAGQFATEAFF. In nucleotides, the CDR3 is TGTGCCAGCAGCTTAGCGATCGCCGGGCAGTTCGCCACTGAAGCTTTCTTT.

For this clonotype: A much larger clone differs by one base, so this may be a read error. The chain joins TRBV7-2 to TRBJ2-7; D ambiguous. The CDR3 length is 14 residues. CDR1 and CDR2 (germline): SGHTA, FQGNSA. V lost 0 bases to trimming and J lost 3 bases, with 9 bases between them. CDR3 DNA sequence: TGTGCCAGCAGCTTAGCGGGATGGGTCTACGAGCAGTACTTC. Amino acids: CASSLAGWVYEQYF.

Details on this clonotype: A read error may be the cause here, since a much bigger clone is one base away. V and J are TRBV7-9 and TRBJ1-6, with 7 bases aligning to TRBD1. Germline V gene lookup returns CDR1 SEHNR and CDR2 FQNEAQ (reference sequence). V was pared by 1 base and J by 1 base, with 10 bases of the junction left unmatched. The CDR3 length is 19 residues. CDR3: CASSLGGNRGTSYNSPLHF. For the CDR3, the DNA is TGTGCCAGCAGCTTAGGAGGAAACAGGGGAACGTCCTATAATTCACCCCTCCACTTT. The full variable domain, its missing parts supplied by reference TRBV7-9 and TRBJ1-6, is DTGVSQNPRHKITKRGQNVTFRCDPISEHNRLYWYRQTLGQGPEFLTYFQNEAQLEKSRLLSDRFSAERPKGSFSTLEIQRTEQGDSAMYLCASSLGGNRGTSYNSPLHFGNGTRLTVT.

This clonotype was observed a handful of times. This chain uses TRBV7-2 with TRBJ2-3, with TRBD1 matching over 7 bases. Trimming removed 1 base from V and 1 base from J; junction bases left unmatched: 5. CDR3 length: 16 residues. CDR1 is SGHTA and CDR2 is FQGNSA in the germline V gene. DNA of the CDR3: TGTGCCAGCAGCTTAGATACAGGGGCACGCACAGATACGCAGTATTTT. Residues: CASSLDTGARTDTQYF.

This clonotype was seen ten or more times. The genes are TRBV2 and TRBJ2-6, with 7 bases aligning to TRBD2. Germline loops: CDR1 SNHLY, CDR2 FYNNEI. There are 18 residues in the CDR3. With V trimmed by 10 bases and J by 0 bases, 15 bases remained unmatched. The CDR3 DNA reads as TGTGCCATCTCGTCCTGGCTAGCGGCCCGCTCTGGGGCCAACGTCCTGACTTTC. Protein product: CAISSWLAARSGANVLTF.

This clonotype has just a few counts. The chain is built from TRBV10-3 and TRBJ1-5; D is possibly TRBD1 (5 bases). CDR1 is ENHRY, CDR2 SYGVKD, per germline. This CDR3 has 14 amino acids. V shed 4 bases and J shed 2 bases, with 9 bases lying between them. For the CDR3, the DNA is TGTGCCATCAGTGGTGCGGGGGGCAATCAGCCCCAGCATTTT. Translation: CAISGAGGNQPQHF.

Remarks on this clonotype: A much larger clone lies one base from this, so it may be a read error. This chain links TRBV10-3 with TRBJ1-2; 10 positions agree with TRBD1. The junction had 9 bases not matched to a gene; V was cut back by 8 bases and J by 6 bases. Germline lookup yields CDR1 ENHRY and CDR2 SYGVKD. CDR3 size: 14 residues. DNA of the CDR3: TGTGCCATCGCTAGACAGGGGGCGGACCATGGCTACACCTTC. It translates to CAIARQGADHGYTF.

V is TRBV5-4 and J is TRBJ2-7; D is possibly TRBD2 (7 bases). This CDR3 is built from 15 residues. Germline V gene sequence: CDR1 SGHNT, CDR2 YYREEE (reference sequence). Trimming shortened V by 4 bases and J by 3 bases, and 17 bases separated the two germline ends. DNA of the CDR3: TGTGCCAGCAGCCAGGGGCCCGGCGGGGGCTACGAGCAGTACTTC. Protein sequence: CASSQGPGGGYEQYF. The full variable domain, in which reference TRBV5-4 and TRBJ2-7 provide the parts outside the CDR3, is ETGVTQSPTHLIKTRGQQVTLRCSSQSGHNTVSWYQQALGQGPQFIFQYYREEENGRGNFPPRFSGLQFPNYSSELNVNALELDDSALYLCASSQGPGGGYEQYFGPGTRLTVT.

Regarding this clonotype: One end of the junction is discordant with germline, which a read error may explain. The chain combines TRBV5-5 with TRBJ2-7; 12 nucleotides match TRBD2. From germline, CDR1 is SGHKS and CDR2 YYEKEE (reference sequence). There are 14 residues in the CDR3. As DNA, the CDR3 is TGCGCCAGCAGGACTAGCGGGGTAAGCGGCGAGCAGTACTTC. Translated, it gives CASRTSGVSGEQYF.

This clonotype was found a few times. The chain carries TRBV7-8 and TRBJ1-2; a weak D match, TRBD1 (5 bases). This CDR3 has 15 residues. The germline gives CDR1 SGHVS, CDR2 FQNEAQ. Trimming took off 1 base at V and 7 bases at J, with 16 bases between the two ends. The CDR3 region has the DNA TGTGCCAGCAGCTTAGTCGGGGGAGCCCTCTCTGGCTACACCTTC. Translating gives CASSLVGGALSGYTF.

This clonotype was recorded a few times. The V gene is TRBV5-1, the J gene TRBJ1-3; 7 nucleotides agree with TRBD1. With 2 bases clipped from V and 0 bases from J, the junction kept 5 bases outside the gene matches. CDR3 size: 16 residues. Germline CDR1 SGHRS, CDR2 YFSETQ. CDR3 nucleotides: TGCGCCAGCAGCTTCGATACAGGGGTCTCTGGAAACACCATATATTTT. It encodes CASSFDTGVSGNTIYF.

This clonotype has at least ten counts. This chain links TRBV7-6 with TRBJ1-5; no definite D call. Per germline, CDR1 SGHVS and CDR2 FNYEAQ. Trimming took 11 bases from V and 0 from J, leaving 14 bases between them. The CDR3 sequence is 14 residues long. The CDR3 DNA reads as TGTGCCCGCCCACGTTTAGGTAGCAATCAGCCCCAGCATTTT. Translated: CARPRLGSNQPQHF.

CDR3 nucleotides: TGTGCCAGCAACCTCCGGGACAGGGTGACTGAAGCTTTCTTT. As protein: CASNLRDRVTEAFF. This chain joins TRBV6-2 or TRBV6-3 and TRBJ1-1, with 9 bases matching TRBD1. V gave up 7 bases and J gave up 5 bases; unmatched junction bases: 8. This CDR3 spans 14 amino acids. CDR1 and CDR2 from the germline V gene are MNHEY and SVGEGT.

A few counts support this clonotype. The CDR3 coding sequence is TGTGCCAGCAGTTCAATAGGGAACACCGGGGAGCTGTTTTTT. Encoded protein: CASSSIGNTGELFF. The chain recombines TRBV12-3 or TRBV12-4 with TRBJ2-2; D gene ambiguous. The CDR3 consists of 14 residues. Trimming stripped 4 bases from V and 1 base from J, with 7 bases between.

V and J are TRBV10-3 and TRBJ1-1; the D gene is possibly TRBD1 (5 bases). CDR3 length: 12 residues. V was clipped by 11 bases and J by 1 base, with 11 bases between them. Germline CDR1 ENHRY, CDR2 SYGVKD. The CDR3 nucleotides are TGTGCCGTAAGAACAGGGAACACTGAAGCTTTCTTT. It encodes CAVRTGNTEAFF.

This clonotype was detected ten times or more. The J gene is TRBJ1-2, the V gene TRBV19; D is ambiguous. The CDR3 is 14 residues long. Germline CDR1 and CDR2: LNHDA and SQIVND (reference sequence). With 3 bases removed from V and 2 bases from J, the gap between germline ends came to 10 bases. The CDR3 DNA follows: TGTGCCAGTAGTATTTTTGACGGGAACTATGGCTACACCTTC. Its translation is CASSIFDGNYGYTF.

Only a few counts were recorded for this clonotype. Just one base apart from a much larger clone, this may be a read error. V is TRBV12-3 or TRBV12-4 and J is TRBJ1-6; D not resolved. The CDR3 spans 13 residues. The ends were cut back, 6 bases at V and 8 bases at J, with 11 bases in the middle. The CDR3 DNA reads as TGTGCCAGCAGCTTCACGCGAGATTCACCCCTCCACTTT. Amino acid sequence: CASSFTRDSPLHF.